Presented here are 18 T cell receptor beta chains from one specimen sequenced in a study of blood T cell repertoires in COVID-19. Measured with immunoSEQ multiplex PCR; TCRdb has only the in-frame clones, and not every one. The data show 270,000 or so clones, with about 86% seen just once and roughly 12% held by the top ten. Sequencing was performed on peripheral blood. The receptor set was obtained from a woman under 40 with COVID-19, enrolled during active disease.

CDR3 sequence: CASGLVHKKPGLGDEQYF. The CDR3 DNA reads TGTGCTAGTGGTTTAGTACATAAAAAACCGGGACTAGGCGACGAGCAGTACTTC. This rearrangement joins TRBV12-5 to TRBJ2-7; 8 nucleotides match TRBD2. There are 18 residues in the CDR3. Germline V CDR1 and CDR2: LGHNT, FRNRAP. The trim removed 3 bases at V and 5 bases at J, leaving 18 bases unmatched.

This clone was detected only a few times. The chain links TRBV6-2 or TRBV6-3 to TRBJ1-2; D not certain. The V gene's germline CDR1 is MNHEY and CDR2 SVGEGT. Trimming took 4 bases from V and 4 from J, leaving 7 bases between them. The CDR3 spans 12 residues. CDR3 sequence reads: CASSSGGYGYTF. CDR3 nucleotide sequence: TGTGCCAGCAGTTCCGGCGGCTATGGCTACACCTTC.

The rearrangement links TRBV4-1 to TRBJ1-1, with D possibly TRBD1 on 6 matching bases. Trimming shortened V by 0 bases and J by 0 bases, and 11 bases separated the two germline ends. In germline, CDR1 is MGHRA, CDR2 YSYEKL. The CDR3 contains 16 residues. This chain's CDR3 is CASSQEGGFVNTEAFF. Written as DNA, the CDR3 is TGCGCCAGCAGCCAAGAAGGGGGTTTTGTGAACACTGAAGCTTTCTTT.

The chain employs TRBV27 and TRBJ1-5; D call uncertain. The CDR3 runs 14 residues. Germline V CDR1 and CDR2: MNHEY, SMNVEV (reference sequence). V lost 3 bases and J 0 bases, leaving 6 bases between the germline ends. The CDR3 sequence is CASSFLNSNQPQHF. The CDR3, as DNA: TGTGCCAGCAGTTTCCTAAATAGCAATCAGCCCCAGCATTTT.

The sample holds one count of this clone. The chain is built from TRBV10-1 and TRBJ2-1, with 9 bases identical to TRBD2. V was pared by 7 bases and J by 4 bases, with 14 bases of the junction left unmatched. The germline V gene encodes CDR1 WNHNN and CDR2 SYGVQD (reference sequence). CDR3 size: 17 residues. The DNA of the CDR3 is TGCGCCAGCACCCGAGGGGCCCTAGCGGGGACTTACAATGAGCAGTTCTTC. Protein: CASTRGALAGTYNEQFF.

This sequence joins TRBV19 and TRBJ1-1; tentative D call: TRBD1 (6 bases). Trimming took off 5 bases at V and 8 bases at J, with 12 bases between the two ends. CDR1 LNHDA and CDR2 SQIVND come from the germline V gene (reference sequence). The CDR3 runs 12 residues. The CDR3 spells CASSLRTAEAFF. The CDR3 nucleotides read TGTGCCAGTAGTCTCCGGACAGCCGAAGCTTTCTTT.

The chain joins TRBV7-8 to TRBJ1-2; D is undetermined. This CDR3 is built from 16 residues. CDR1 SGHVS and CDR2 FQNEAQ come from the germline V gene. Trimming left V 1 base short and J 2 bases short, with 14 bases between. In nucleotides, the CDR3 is TGTGCCAGCAGCTTAGGGGCCCAACTTAGAAACTATGGCTACACCTTC. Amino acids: CASSLGAQLRNYGYTF.

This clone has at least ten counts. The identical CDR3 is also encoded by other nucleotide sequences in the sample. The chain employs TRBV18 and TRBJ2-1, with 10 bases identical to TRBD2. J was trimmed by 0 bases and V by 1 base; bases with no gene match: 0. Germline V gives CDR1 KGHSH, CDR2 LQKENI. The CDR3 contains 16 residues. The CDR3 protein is CASSPLAGGSYNEQFF. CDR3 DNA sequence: TGTGCCAGCTCACCACTAGCGGGGGGCTCCTACAATGAGCAGTTCTTC. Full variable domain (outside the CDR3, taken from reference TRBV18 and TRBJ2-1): NAGVMQNPRHLVRRRGQEARLRCSPMKGHSHVYWYRQLPEEGLKFMVYLQKENIIDESGMPKERFSAEFPKEGPSILRIQQVVRGDSAAYFCASSPLAGGSYNEQFFGPGTRLTVL.

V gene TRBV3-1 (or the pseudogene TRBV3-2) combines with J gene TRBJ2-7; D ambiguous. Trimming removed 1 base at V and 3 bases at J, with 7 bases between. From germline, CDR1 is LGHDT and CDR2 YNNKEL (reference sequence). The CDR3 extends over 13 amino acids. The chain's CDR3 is CASSQVIDYEQYF. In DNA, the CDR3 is TGTGCCAGCAGCCAAGTGATAGACTACGAGCAGTACTTC.

DNA for the CDR3: TGCGCCAGCACTCAAACAGGGTCCTATAATTCACCCCTCCACTTT. It codes for CASTQTGSYNSPLHF. V and J are TRBV4-1 and TRBJ1-6; tentatively, D is TRBD1 (6 bases). CDR3 length: 15 residues. V lost 7 bases to trimming and J lost 1 base, with 11 bases between them. Germline values: CDR1 MGHRA, CDR2 YSYEKL.

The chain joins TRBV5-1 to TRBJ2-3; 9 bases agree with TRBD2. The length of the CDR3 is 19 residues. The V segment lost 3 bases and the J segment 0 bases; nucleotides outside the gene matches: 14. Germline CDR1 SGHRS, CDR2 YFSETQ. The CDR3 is CASSSRAGGRPSSTDTQYF. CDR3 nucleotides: TGCGCCAGCAGCTCACGAGCGGGGGGCCGACCCTCTAGCACAGATACGCAGTATTTT.

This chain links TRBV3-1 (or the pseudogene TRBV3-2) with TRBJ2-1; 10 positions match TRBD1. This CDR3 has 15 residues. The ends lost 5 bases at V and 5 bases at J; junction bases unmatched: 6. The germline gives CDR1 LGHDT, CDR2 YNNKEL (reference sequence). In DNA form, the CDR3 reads TGTGCCAGCAGCTCACAGGACAGGGGGGACAATGAGCAGTTCTTC. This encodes CASSSQDRGDNEQFF.

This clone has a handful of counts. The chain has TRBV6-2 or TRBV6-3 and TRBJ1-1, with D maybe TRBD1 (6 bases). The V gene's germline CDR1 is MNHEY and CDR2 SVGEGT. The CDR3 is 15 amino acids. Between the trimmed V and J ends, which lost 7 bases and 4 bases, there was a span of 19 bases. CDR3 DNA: TGTGCCAGCACCCCGTCGCGGGGGGCTCTCACTGAAGCTTTCTTT. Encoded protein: CASTPSRGALTEAFF.

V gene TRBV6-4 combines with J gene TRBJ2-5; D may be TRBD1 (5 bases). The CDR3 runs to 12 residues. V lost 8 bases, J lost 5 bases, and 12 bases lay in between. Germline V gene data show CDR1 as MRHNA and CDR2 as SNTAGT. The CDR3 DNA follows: TGTGCCAGCCCCAGGGCCCAGGAGACCCAGTACTTC. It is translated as CASPRAQETQYF.

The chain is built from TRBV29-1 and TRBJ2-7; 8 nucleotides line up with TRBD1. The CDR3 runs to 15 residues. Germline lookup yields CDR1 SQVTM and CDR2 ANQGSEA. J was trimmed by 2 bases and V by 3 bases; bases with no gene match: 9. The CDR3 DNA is TGCAGCGTTGAGAAGGAGGAGACAGGGGCCTACGAGCAGTACTTC. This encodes CSVEKEETGAYEQYF.

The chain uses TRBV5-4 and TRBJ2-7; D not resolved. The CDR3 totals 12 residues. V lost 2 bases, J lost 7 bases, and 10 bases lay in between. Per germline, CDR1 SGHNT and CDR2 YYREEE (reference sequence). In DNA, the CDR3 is TGTGCCAGCAGCTTTGCCCGTAGTGAGCAGTACTTC. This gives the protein CASSFARSEQYF.

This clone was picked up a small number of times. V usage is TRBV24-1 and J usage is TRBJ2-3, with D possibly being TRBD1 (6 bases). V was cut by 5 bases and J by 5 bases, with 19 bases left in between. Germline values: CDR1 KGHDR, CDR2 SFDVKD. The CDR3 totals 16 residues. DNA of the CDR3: TGTGCCACCAGTGGCCCAAACAGGGCCGCACAAGATACGCAGTATTTT. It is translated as CATSGPNRAAQDTQYF.

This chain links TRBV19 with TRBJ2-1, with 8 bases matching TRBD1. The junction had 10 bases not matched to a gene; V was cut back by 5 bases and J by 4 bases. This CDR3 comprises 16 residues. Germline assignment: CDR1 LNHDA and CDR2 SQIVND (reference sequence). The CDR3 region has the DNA TGTGCCAGTAGTGCCTACCGGGACAGGACTTACAATGAGCAGTTCTTC. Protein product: CASSAYRDRTYNEQFF.